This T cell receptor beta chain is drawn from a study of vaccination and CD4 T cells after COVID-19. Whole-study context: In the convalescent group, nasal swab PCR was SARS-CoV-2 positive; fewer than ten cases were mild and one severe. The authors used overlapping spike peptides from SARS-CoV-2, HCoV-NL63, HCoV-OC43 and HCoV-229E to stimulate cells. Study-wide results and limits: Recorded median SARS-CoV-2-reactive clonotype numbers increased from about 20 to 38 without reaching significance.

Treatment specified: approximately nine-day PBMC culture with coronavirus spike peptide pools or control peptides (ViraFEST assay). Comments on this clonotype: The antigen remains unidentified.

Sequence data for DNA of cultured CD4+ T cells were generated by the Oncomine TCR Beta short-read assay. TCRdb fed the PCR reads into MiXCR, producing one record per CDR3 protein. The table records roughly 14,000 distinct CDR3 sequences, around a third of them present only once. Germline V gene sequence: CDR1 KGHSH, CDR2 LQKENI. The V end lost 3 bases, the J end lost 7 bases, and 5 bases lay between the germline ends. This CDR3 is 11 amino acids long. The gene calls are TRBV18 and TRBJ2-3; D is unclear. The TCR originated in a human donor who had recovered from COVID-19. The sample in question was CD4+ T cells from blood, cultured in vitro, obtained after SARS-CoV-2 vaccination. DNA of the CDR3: TGTGCCAGCTCACCGGAGAATACGCAGTATTTT. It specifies CASSPENTQYF.